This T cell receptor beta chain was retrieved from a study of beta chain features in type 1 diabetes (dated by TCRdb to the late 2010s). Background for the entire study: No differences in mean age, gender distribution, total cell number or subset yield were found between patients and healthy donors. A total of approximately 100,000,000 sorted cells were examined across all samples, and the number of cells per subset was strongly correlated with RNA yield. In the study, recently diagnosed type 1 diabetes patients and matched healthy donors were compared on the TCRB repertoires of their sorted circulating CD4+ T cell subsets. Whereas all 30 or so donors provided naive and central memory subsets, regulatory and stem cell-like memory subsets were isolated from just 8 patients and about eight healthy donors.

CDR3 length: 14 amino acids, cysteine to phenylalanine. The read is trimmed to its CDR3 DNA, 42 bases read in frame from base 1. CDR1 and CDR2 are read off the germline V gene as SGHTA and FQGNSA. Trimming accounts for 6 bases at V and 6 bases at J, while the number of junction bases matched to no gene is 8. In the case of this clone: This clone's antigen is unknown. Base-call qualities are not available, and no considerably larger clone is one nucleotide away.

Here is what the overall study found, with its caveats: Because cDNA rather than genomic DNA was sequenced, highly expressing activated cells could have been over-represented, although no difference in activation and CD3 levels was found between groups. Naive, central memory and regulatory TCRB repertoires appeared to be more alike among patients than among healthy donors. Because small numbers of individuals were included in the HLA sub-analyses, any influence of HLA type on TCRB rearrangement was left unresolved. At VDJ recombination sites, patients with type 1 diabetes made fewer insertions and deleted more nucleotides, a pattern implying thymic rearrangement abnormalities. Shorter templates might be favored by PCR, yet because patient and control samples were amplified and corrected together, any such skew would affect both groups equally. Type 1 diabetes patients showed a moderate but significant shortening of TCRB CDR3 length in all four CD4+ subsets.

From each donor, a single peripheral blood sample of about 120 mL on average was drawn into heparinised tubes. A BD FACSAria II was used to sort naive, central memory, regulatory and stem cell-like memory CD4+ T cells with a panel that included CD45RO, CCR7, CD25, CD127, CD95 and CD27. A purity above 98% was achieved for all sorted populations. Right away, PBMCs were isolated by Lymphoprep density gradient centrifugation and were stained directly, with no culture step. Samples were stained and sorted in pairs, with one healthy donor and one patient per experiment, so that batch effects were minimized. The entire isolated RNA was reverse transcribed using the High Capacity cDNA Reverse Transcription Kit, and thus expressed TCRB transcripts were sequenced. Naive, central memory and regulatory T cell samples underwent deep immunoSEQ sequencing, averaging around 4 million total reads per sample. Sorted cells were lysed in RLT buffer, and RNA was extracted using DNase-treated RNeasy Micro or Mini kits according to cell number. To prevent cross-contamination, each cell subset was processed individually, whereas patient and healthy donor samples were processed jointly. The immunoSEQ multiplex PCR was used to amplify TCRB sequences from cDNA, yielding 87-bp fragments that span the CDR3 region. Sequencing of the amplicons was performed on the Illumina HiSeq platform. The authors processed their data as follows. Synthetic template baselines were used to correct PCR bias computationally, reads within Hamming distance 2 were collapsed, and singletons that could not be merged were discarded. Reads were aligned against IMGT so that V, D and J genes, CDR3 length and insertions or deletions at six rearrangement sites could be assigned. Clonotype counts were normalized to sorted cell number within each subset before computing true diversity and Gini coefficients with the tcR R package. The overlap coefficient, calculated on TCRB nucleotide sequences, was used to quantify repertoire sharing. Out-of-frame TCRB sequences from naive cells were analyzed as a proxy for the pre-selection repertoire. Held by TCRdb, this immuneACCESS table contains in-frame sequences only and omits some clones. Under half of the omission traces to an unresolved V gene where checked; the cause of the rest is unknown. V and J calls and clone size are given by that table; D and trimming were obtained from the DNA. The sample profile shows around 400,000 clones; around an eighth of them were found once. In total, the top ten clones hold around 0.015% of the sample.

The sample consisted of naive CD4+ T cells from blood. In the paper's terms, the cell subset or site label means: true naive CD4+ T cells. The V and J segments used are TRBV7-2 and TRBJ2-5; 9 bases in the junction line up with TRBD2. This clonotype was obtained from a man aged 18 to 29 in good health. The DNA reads TGTGCCAGCAGGTCGGGACTAGCTGGGCAGACCCAGTACTTC. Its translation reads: CASRSGLAGQTQYF.